This note documents a single T cell receptor (beta chain) sequence. Its antigen is still unknown. Germline lookup yields CDR1 SGHVS and CDR2 FQNEAQ. CDR3 length equals 13 residues. Trimming cost V 6 bases and J 5 bases; bases outside gene matches: 6. The PCR made use of 60 Vbeta and 13 Jbeta primers. Sequencing used immunoSEQ multiplex PCR; TCRdb keeps in-frame clones, though not all of them. The sample includes about 210,000 clones, about 80% of them seen just once. This sample was included in a study of cytomegalovirus exposure and HLA in healthy donors. Findings of the study overall: Investigators reported 150 to 200 TCR beta chains as tied to cytomegalovirus. In a later analysis, most CMV-associated TCR beta chains appeared HLA-restricted.

The donors, nominally healthy at sampling, likely had unrecorded immune exposures. The chain uses TRBV7-8 and TRBJ2-7, with 8 bases matching TRBD1. The sequence was obtained from a woman aged 45-60 years in good health and CMV-seropositive. The sequenced material came from PBMCs. The CDR3 DNA reads TGTGCCAGCAGGCGAGACAGGGGAGACGAGCAGTACTTC. Amino acid sequence: CASRRDRGDEQYF. Full variable domain (rest looked up from reference TRBV7-8 and TRBJ2-7): GAGVSQSPRYKVAKRGQDVALRCDPISGHVSLFWYQQALGQGPEFLTYFQNEAQLDKSGLPSDRFFAERPEGSVSTLKIQRTQQEDSAVYLCASRRDRGDEQYFGPGTRLTVT.